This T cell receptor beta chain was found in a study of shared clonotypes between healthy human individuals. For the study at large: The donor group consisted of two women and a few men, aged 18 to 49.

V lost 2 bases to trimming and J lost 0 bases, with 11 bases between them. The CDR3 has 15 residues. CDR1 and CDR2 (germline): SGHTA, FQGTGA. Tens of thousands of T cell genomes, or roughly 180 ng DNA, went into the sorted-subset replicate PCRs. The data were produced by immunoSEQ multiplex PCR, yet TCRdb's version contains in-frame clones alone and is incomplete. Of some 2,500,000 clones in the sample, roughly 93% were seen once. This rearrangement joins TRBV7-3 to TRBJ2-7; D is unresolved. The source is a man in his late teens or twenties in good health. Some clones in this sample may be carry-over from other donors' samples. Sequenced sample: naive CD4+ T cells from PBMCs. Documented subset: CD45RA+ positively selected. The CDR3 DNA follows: TGTGCCAGCAGCTTATATGGTGGCACCTCCTACGAGCAGTACTTC. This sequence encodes CASSLYGGTSYEQYF.